Sequencing of this T cell receptor (beta chain) was carried out in a study of CD4 T cells in relation to SARS-CoV-2 and coronaviruses. The wider study: TCR beta CDR3s were sequenced after roughly 10-day antigen culture of PBMCs. Negative control cultures got HIV-1 Nef peptides or no peptide.

A remark on this clone: Its matching antigen is unknown.

Here immunoSEQ multiplex PCR was the method, and the copy in TCRdb shows in-frame clones only, minus some. The sample yields approximately 22,000 clones, about two thirds seen once. Germline V gene data show CDR1 as SGHDT and CDR2 as YYEEEE. The CDR3 loop spans 16 amino acids. After removal of 3 bases from V and 0 bases from J, the junction contained 4 bases not matched to a gene. Study-level findings and limits: The cross-reactivity analysis covered only spike protein, not other viral proteins. SARS-CoV-2-driven expansion was significantly weaker in crossreactive than monoreactive clones.

The unexposed donors gave CD4+ T cells in about 2010-2019, prior to COVID-19. Isolation of CD4+ T cells took place after about 9 days in culture. This receptor was identified in a human donor in good health. This chain joins TRBV5-6 and TRBJ1-3; 9 bases align to TRBD1. Sequencing input: CD4+ T cells from PBMCs, cultured in vitro. CDR3 sequence reads: CASSWGQGVSGNTIYF. CDR3 nucleotide sequence: TGTGCCAGCAGCTGGGGACAGGGAGTCTCTGGAAACACCATATATTTT. The variable domain in full, completed from reference TRBV5-6 and TRBJ1-3, reads DAGVTQSPTHLIKTRGQQVTLRCSPKSGHDTVSWYQQALGQGPQFIFQYYEEEERQRGNFPDRFSGHQFPNYSSELNVNALLLGDSALYLCASSWGQGVSGNTIYFGEGSWLTVV.